This T cell receptor beta chain stems from a study of response to subunit inactivated influenza vaccine. The study's findings and limits: Each seasonal influenza vaccination recruits few new T cells, the authors suggested.

Trimming removed 5 bases at V and 6 bases at J, with 16 bases between. The length of the CDR3 is 14 residues. This clonotype was counted between two and nine times. Its target is not known. TCRdb reanalysed the RT-PCR reads using MiXCR and keeps one entry per CDR3 protein. This table has fewer than 600,000 distinct CDR3 sequences, under 8.5% appearing once. The material sequenced was PBMCs from blood, taken less than 30 months after vaccination. The receptor was isolated from a man aged 45 to 70 who received an inactivated influenza vaccine. V gene TRBV12-3 or TRBV12-4 combines with J gene TRBJ1-1, with D unresolved. In DNA form, the CDR3 reads TGTGCCAGCAGTCTGTCCTTGGCGATGTCTGAAGCTTTCTTT. Amino acids: CASSLSLAMSEAFF.